This TCR beta chain was recovered during a study of blood T cell repertoires in COVID-19. Overall study context: From T cells, B-cell-depleted T cells, or PBMCs came the material, which was cDNA or gDNA.

V was pared by 3 bases and J by 4 bases, with 9 bases between. Germline V gene lookup returns CDR1 MNHEY and CDR2 SMNVEV (reference sequence). The CDR3 runs 14 residues. This clone was detected once. As handled by the study authors: How many nucleated cells were present was estimated from reference gene primer amplification. Repertoires were generated with immunoSEQ multiplex PCR, while TCRdb's copy carries only in-frame clones and drops some. V, J and clone size were drawn from that table, and D and trimming were deduced from the DNA. This sample yields 170,000 or so clones, of which about 88% are seen a single time; under 0.7% belongs to the top ten.

V gene TRBV27 combines with J gene TRBJ2-2; D is possibly TRBD1 (6 bases). Sequenced input: peripheral blood. This TCR was sampled from a man aged 55 to 70 with COVID-19, enrolled during active disease. The CDR3 region is CASSFGQITGELFF. CDR3 nucleotide sequence: TGTGCCAGCAGTTTCGGACAGATCACCGGGGAGCTGTTTTTT.